This T cell receptor beta chain was profiled in a study of regulatory T cells in long-lasting Graves disease. As to time point: newly diagnosed GD, antithyroid drugs for less than 3 months. Scientists built the TCR library using RNA that was extracted from PBMCs. Researchers made TCR beta libraries by using iRepertoire HTBI primers and running Arm-PCR on CDR3 regions. TCRdb fed the multiplex PCR reads into MiXCR, producing one record per CDR3 protein. The sample contains about 220,000 distinct CDR3 sequences, around a fifth of which appear only once. V lost 0 bases to trimming and J lost 1 base, with 12 bases between them. The CDR3 is 16 residues long. The V gene's germline CDR1 is MNHEY and CDR2 SVGAGI. This clonotype came up many times. These same records also appear under a second study, on T cells in Graves' hyperthyroidism and ophthalmopathy.

The clonotype comes from a woman younger than 45 with Graves disease. Sequencing was performed on peripheral blood mononuclear cells (PBMCs), taken at new diagnosis, from a patient treated with antithyroid drugs. The chain recombines TRBV6-5 with TRBJ2-5, with D tentatively TRBD1 or TRBD2 (6 bases each). The CDR3 loop is CASSYSFRGLQETQYF. As DNA, the CDR3 is TGTGCCAGCAGTTACTCGTTTCGGGGGCTCCAAGAGACCCAGTACTTC.